These 9 T cell receptor beta chains came from one sample sequenced in a study of T cells in Graves' hyperthyroidism and ophthalmopathy (dated by TCRdb to between 2018 and 2021). Libraries came from multiplex PCR. Reads for this sample came from an Illumina HiSeq 2000. The TCR beta CDR3 regions were amplified from RNA transcripts. For the first round of RT-PCR on the TCR CDR3, the HTBI primer set was used together with the Qiagen OneStep RT-PCR kit. The public reads were reprocessed in TCRdb via fastp at Q25 and MiXCR, keeping in-frame beta chains. Under each unique CDR3 protein, matching rows form one entry showing the most common genes and DNA. The sample table lists about 570,000 distinct CDR3 sequences, 46% of them with a count of one. The ten largest clones capture roughly 19% of the sample. Sequencing was carried out using peripheral blood or thyroid tissue (not recorded which). These receptor sequences come from an adult woman with Graves' disease, either hyperthyroidism or ophthalmopathy (not recorded which).

The V gene is TRBV7-9, the J gene TRBJ1-4; TRBD1 matches 7 bases. Germline CDR1 and CDR2: SEHNR and FQNEAQ (reference sequence). V was pared by 1 base and J by 6 bases, with 2 bases of the junction left unmatched. The CDR3 runs to 14 residues. CDR3 in DNA: TGTGCCAGCAGCTTAGTTGGGACAGATGAAAAACTGTTTTTT. It codes for CASSLVGTDEKLFF.

This clonotype has at least ten counts. V usage is TRBV4-1 and J usage is TRBJ1-1; possible D gene TRBD1, 5 bases. Germline CDR1 reads MGHRA; CDR2 reads YSYEKL. V dropped 8 bases and J dropped 5 bases, with 18 bases sitting between them. There are 14 residues in the CDR3. The CDR3 here is CASRTTVGRTEAFF. CDR3 coding DNA: TGCGCCAGCCGGACAACTGTAGGGAGAACTGAAGCTTTCTTT.

The rearrangement joins TRBV7-8 to TRBJ2-5; D is unclear. CDR3 length: 12 residues. Germline values: CDR1 SGHVS, CDR2 FQNEAQ. Trimming stripped 5 bases from V and 5 bases from J, with 9 bases between. The chain's CDR3 is CASSQYTETQYF. Here the CDR3 DNA reads TGTGCCAGCAGCCAATACACGGAGACCCAGTACTTC. The full variable domain, its missing parts supplied by reference TRBV7-8 and TRBJ2-5, is GAGVSQSPRYKVAKRGQDVALRCDPISGHVSLFWYQQALGQGPEFLTYFQNEAQLDKSGLPSDRFFAERPEGSVSTLKIQRTQQEDSAVYLCASSQYTETQYFGPGTRLLVL.

The rearrangement uses TRBV11-1 and TRBJ2-5; 7 positions agree with TRBD2. Germline CDR1 reads SGHAT; CDR2 reads FQDESV (reference sequence). The CDR3 loop spans 15 amino acids. V lost 4 bases and J lost 3; bases outside the gene matches: 8. DNA of the CDR3: TGTGCCAGCAGCTGGACGCCGGGGGGAAAAGAGACCCAGTACTTC. This gives the protein CASSWTPGGKETQYF.

The chain combines TRBV7-2 with TRBJ1-4, with a possible D match to TRBD1 (5 bases). Trimming cost V 3 bases and J 1 base, with 6 bases left between them. Germline V gene lookup returns CDR1 SGHTA and CDR2 FQGNSA. The CDR3 has 14 amino acids. In DNA, the CDR3 is TGTGCCAGCAGCTTGACAGAAACTAATGAAAAACTGTTTTTT. Translating it yields CASSLTETNEKLFF.

This clonotype was recorded at least ten times. The chain employs TRBV3-1 and TRBJ1-1, with a weak D call TRBD1 (5 bases). The V and J ends lost 5 bases and 11 bases respectively, with 15 bases between them. In germline, CDR1 is LGHDT, CDR2 YNNKEL (reference sequence). This CDR3 spans 12 amino acids. The CDR3, as DNA: TGTGCCAGCAGCGTTTCCGGGACTGGGGCTTTCTTT. Its protein product is CASSVSGTGAFF.

About this clonotype: It is likely a read error, because the conserved phenylalanine at the end of the CDR3 is missing. V is TRBV28 and J is TRBJ2-5; tentative D call: TRBD2 (5 bases). The germline V gene has CDR1 MDHEN and CDR2 SYDVKM. CDR3 size: 12 residues. V dropped 6 bases and J dropped 11 bases, with 16 bases sitting between them. The CDR3 coding sequence is TGTGCCAGCAGATCCTTGACTAAGGGACAGTACTAC. This codes for CASRSLTKGQYY.

Details on this clonotype: The CDR3 carries no conserved terminal phenylalanine or tryptophan, so it likely arises from a read error. Because the CDR3's place on the DNA is in doubt, the DNA is left out and the CDR3 is given as listed by TCRdb. The V gene is TRBV10-3, the J gene TRBJ1-4; TRBD1, the table's D call, lacks a check against the DNA. Germline V lookup: CDR1 ENHRY, CDR2 SYGVKD. The CDR3 is 14 amino acids in total, end residues counted. CDR3 residues: CAISSYSTGTGVLL.

The chain employs TRBV7-3 and TRBJ1-5, with 10 bases aligning to TRBD1. The germline CDR1 and CDR2 sequences are SGHTA and FQGTGA. This CDR3 comprises 18 residues. With V trimmed by 5 bases and J by 3 bases, 13 bases remained unmatched. This CDR3 reads CASSPKYDRGPPNQPQHF. CDR3 in DNA: TGTGCCAGCAGCCCGAAATATGACAGGGGGCCCCCCAATCAGCCCCAGCATTTT.